This T cell receptor (beta chain) was identified during a study of molecular identifiers for immune sequencing clone quantification. TCRdb itself ran the PCR reads through MiXCR, one entry per CDR3 protein. This table has about 65,000 distinct CDR3 sequences, approximately 17% appearing once. This clonotype was recorded at least ten times. The antigen remains undetermined. Study outcomes and limitations: Over 98% of effector molecules, but under 1% in naive cells, were held by clones with more than 20 RNA copies.

Losses at the gene ends were 4 bases for V and 4 bases for J; bases not matched to a gene: 5. The germline CDR1 and CDR2 sequences are SEHNR and FQNEAQ (reference sequence). This CDR3 is 15 amino acids long. The chain has TRBV7-9 and TRBJ2-7; 12 bases map to TRBD1. The clonotype comes from a human donor in good health. Some libraries in this study had Jurkat cell RNA spiked in. The sequencing sample was made of naive CD8+ T cells from blood, with Jurkat cell RNA spiked in. Indicated subset: FACS-sorted CD8+CD4-CCR7+CD45RA+ naive T cells. CDR3 bases: TGTGCCAGCAGCTCCCGGGACAGGGGGCCGTACGAGCAGTACTTC. Protein sequence: CASSSRDRGPYEQYF.